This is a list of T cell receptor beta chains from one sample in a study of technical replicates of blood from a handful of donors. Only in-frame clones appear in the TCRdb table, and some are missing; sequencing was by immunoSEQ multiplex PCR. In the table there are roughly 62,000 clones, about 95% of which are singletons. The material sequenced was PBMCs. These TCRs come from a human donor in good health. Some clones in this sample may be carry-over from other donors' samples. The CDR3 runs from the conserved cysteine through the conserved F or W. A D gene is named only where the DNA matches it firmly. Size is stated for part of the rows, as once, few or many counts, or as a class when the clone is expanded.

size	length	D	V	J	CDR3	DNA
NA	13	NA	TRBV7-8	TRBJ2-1	CASRGGTYNEQFF	TGTGCCAGCAGGGGCGGGACTTACAATGAGCAGTTCTTC
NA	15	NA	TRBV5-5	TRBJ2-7	CASSPAQGRFNEQYF	TGTGCCAGCAGCCCCGCGCAGGGAAGATTTAACGAGCAGTACTTC
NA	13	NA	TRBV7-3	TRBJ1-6	CASSLSYNSPLHF	TGTGCCAGCAGCTTATCATATAATTCACCCCTCCACTTT
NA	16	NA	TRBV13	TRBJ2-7	CASSYQHYGQAYEQYF	TGTGCCAGCAGCTACCAGCATTATGGGCAGGCCTACGAGCAGTACTTC
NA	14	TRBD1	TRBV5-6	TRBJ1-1	CASSWTGANTEAFF	TGTGCCAGCAGCTGGACAGGGGCGAACACTGAAGCTTTCTTT
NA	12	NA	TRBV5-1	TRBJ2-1	CASSLESNEQFF	TGCGCCAGCAGCTTGGAGAGCAATGAGCAGTTCTTC
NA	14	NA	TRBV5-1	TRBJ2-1	CASSLGVRWNEQFF	TGCGCCAGCAGCCTAGGGGTCCGGTGGAATGAGCAGTTCTTC
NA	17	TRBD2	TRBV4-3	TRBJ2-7	CASSQVSGSGSQNEQYF	TGCGCCAGCAGCCAAGTGAGCGGGAGCGGGAGTCAAAACGAGCAGTACTTC
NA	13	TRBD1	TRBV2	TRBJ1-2	CASSEQGDYGYTF	TGTGCCAGCAGTGAACAGGGGGACTATGGCTACACCTTC
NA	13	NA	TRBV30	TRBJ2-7	CAWSVDARDRQYF	TGTGCCTGGAGTGTAGACGCCAGAGACAGGCAGTACTTC
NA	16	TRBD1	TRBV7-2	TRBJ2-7	CASSLGLQGVYYEQYF	TGTGCCAGCAGCTTAGGCCTACAGGGGGTCTACTACGAGCAGTACTTC
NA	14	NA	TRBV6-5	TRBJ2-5	CASSSWTIRETQYF	TGTGCCAGCAGTTCCTGGACTATCCGAGAGACCCAGTACTTC
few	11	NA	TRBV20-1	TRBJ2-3	CSARVSERQYF	TGCAGTGCTAGAGTGTCCGAGCGGCAGTATTTT
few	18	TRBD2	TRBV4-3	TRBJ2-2	CASSQGLAGGPNTGELFF	TGCGCCAGCAGCCAAGGACTAGCGGGAGGGCCGAACACCGGGGAGCTGTTTTTT
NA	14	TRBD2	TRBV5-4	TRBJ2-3	CASSFGGGTDTQYF	TGTGCCAGCAGCTTCGGGGGGGGCACAGATACGCAGTATTTT
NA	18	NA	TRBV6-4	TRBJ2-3	CASSQHPEGDTSTDTQYF	TGTGCCAGCAGTCAACATCCCGAGGGAGATACTAGCACAGATACGCAGTATTTT
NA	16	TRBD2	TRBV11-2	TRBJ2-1	CASSSIYLAGGNEQFF	TGTGCCAGCAGCTCTATTTACTTAGCGGGAGGGAATGAGCAGTTCTTC
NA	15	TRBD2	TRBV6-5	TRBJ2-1	CASTPGTSGSKEQFF	TGTGCCAGCACCCCCGGGACTAGCGGGAGTAAAGAGCAGTTCTTC
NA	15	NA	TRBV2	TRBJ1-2	CASSEAEASPYGYTF	TGTGCCAGCAGTGAAGCGGAGGCCAGCCCCTATGGCTACACCTTC
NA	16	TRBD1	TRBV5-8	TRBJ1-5	CASSLPRQGGNQPQHF	TGTGCCAGCAGCTTACCAAGACAGGGTGGCAATCAGCCCCAGCATTTT
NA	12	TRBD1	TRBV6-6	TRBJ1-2	CASVGQDYGYTF	TGTGCCAGCGTGGGACAGGACTATGGCTACACCTTC
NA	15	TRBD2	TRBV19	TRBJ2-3	CASSGLAGGTDTQYF	TGTGCCAGCAGTGGGCTAGCGGGAGGCACAGATACGCAGTATTTT
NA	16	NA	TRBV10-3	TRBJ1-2	CAISQRGGPSNYGYTF	TGTGCCATCAGTCAGCGAGGGGGACCGTCTAACTATGGCTACACCTTC
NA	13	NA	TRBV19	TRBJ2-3	CASSPHPGDTQYF	TGTGCCAGTAGTCCCCACCCCGGGGATACGCAGTATTTT
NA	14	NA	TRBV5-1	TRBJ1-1	CASRDGTPNTEAFF	TGCGCCAGCAGGGACGGGACACCGAACACTGAAGCTTTCTTT
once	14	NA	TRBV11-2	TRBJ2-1	CASSLEAVTNEQFF	TGTGCCAGCAGCTTAGAGGCAGTAACAAATGAGCAGTTCTTC
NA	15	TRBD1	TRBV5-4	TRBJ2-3	CASSPAGGGTDTQYF	TGTGCCAGCAGCCCGGCAGGGGGAGGCACAGATACGCAGTATTTT
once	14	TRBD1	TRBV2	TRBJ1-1	CASIGTGGITEAFF	TGTGCCAGCATTGGGACAGGGGGCATCACTGAAGCTTTCTTT
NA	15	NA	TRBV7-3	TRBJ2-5	CASSSLGGTQETQYF	TGTGCCAGCAGCTCTTTGGGGGGAACTCAAGAGACCCAGTACTTC
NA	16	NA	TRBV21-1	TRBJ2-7	CASSMRAGQGAYEQYF	TGTGCCAGCAGCATGCGTGCGGGACAGGGGGCCTACGAGCAGTACTTC
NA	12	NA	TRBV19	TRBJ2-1	CASTDIYAEQFF	TGTGCCAGCACCGACATCTATGCTGAGCAGTTCTTC
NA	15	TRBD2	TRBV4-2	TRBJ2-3	CASSQTLAGGDTQYF	TGTGCCAGCAGCCAAACCCTAGCGGGGGGAGATACGCAGTATTTT
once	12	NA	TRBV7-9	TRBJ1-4	CASSSGGEKLFF	TGTGCCAGCAGCTCGGGTGGAGAAAAACTGTTTTTT
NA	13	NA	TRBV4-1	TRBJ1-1	CASSQEFEDEAFF	TGCGCCAGCAGCCAAGAGTTCGAGGATGAAGCTTTCTTT
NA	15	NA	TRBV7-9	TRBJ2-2	CASSLGLGFTGELFF	TGTGCCAGCAGCTTAGGTCTCGGTTTCACCGGGGAGCTGTTTTTT
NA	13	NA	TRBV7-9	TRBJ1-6	CASRKNSNSPLHF	TGTGCCAGCAGGAAGAACAGTAATTCACCCCTCCACTTT
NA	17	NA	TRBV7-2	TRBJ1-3	CASSLVYRRQSGNTIYF	TGTGCCAGCAGCTTAGTGTACAGGCGGCAATCTGGAAACACCATATATTTT
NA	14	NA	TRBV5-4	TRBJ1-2	CASRRASHESGYTF	TGTGCCAGCAGACGCGCCTCTCACGAAAGTGGCTACACCTTC